This T cell receptor beta chain was sequenced in a study of PD-L1 blockade in urothelial cancer. The CDR3 contains 13 residues. Germline values: CDR1 SGHTA, CDR2 FQGNSA. V was shortened by 4 bases and J by 5 bases, with 11 bases between the two germline ends. Here immunoSEQ multiplex PCR was the method, and the copy in TCRdb shows in-frame clones only, minus some. The data hold 70,000 to 75,000 clones, with about 89% observed a single time. The chain links TRBV7-2 to TRBJ2-5; maybe TRBD1 (6 bases). The origin of this receptor is a man aged 55 to 70 with urothelial cancer. Sample: PBMCs, taken around atezolizumab (anti-PD-L1) treatment. The CDR3 sequence is CASSSQGGETQYF. The DNA of the CDR3 is TGTGCCAGCAGCTCACAGGGTGGGGAGACCCAGTACTTC.